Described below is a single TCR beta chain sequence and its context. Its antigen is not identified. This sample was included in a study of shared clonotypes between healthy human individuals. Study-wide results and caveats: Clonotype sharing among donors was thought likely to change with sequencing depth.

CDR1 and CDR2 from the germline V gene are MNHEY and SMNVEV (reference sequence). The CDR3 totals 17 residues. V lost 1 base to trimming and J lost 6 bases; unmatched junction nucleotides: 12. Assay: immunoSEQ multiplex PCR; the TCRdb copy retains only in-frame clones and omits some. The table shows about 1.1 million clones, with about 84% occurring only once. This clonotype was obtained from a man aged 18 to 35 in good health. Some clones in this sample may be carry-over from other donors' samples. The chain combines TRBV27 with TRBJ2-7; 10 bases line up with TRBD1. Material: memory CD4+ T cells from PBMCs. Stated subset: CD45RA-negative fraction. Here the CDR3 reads CASSLWSNPGQGSEQYF. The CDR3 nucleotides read TGTGCCAGCAGTTTATGGTCCAATCCGGGACAGGGGTCCGAGCAGTACTTC.